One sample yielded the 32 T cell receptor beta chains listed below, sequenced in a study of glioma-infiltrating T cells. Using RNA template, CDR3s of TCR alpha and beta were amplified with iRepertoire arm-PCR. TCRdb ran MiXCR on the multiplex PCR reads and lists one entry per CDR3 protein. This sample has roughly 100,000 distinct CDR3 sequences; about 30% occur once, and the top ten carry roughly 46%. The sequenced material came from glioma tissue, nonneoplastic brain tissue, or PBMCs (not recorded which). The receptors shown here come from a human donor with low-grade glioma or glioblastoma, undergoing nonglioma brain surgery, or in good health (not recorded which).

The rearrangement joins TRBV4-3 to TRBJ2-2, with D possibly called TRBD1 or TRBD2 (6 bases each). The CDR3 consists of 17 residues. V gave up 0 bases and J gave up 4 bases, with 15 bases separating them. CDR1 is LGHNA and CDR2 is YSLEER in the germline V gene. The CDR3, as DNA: TGCGCCAGCAGCCAAGATCAAGGGGGGCCAGTCACCGGGGAGCTGTTTTTT. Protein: CASSQDQGGPVTGELFF.

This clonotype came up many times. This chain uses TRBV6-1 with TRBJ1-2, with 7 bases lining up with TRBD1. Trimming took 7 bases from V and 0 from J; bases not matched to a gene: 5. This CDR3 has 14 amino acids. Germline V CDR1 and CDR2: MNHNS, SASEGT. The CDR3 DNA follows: TGTGCCAGCAAAGACGGGACAGCTAACTATGGCTACACCTTC. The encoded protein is CASKDGTANYGYTF.

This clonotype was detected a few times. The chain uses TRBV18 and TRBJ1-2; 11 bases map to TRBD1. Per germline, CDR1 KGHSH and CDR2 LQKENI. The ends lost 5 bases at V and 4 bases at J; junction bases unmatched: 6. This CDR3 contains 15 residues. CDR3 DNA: TGTGCCAGCTCAACCGCCGGGACAGGGGGCTATGGCTACACCTTC. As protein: CASSTAGTGGYGYTF.

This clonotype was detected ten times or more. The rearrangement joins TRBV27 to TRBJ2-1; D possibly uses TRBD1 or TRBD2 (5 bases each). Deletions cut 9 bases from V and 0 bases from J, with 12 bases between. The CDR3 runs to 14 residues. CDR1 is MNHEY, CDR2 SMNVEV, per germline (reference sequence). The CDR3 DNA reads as TGTGCCAGTCAGGGACGGAGCTCCTACAATGAGCAGTTCTTC. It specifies CASQGRSSYNEQFF.

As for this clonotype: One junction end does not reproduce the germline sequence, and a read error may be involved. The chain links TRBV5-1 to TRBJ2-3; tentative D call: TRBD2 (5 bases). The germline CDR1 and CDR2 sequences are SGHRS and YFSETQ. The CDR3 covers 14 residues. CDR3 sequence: CAGSLRADTDTQYF. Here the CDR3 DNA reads TGCGCCGGCAGCTTGAGGGCAGACACAGATACGCAGTATTTT. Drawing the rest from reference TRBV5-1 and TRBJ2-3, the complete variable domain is KAGVTQTPRYLIKTRGQQVTLSCSPISGHRSVSWYQQTPGQGLQFLFEYFSETQRNKGNFPGRFSGRQFSNSRSEMNVSTLELGDSALYLCAGSLRADTDTQYFGPGTRLTVL.

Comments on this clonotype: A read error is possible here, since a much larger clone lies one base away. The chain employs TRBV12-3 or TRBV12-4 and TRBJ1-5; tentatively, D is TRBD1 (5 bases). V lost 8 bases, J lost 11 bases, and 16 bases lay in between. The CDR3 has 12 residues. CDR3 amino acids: CASGSRGGTQHF. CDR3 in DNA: TGTGCCAGCGGTTCCCGCGGGGGAACCCAGCATTTT.

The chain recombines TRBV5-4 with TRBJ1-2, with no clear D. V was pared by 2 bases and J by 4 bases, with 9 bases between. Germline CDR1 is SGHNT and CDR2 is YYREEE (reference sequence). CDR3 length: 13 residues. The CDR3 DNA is TGTGCCAGCAGCTTCGCTCCGGTCTATGGCTACACCTTC. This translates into CASSFAPVYGYTF. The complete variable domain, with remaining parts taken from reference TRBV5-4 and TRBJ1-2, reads ETGVTQSPTHLIKTRGQQVTLRCSSQSGHNTVSWYQQALGQGPQFIFQYYREEENGRGNFPPRFSGLQFPNYSSELNVNALELDDSALYLCASSFAPVYGYTFGSGTRLTVV.

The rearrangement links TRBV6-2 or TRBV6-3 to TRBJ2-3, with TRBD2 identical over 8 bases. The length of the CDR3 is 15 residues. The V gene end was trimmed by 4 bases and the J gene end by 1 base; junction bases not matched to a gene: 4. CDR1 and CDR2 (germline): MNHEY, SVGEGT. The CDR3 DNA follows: TGTGCCAGCAGTTCGGGTAGCGGGGGCACAGATACGCAGTATTTT. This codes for CASSSGSGGTDTQYF.

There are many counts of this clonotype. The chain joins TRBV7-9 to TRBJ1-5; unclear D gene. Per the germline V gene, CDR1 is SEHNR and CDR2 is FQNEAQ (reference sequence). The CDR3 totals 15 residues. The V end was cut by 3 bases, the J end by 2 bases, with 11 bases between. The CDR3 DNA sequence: TGTGCCAGCAGCTTCAATACAGTTGGCAATCAGCCCCAGCATTTT. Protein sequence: CASSFNTVGNQPQHF.

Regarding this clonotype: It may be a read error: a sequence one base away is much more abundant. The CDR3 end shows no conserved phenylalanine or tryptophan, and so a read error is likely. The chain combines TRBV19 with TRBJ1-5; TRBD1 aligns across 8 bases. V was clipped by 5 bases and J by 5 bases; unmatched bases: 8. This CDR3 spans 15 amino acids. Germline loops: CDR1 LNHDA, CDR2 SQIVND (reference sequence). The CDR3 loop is CASSSPRTGHQPQHL. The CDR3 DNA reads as TGTGCCAGTAGTTCCCCCCGGACAGGGCATCAGCCCCAGCATCTT.

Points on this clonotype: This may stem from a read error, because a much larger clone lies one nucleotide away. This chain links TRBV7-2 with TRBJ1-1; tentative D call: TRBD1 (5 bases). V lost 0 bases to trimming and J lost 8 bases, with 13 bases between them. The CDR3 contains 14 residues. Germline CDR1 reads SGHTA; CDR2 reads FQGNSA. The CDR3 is CASSLASGLREAFF. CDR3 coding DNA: TGTGCCAGCAGCTTAGCCTCAGGGTTGCGAGAAGCTTTCTTT. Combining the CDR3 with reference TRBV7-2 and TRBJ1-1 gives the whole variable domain GAGVSQSPSNKVTEKGKDVELRCDPISGHTALYWYRQSLGQGLEFLIYFQGNSAPDKSGLPSDRFSAERTGGSVSTLTIQRTQQEDSAVYLCASSLASGLREAFFGQGTRLTVV.

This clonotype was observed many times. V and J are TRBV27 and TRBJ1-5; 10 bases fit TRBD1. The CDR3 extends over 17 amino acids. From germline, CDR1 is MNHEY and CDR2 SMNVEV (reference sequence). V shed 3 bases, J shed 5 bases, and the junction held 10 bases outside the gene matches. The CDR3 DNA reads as TGTGCCAGCAGTTTTACCGGGACAGGGGACCCGCATCAGCCCCAGCATTTT. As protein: CASSFTGTGDPHQPQHF.

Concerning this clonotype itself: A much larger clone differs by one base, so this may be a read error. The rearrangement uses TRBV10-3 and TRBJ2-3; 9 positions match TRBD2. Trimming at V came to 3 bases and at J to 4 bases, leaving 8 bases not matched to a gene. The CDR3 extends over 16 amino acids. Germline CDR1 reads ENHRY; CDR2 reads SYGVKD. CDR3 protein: CAISDTSGWFPDTQYF. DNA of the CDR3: TGTGCCATCAGTGACACTAGCGGGTGGTTCCCAGATACGCAGTATTTT.

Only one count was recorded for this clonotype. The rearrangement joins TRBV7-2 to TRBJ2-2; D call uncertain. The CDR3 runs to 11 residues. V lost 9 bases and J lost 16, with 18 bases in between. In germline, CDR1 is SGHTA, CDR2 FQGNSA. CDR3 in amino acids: CARSHKSKPFF. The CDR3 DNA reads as TGTGCCAGAAGCCACAAGTCCAAGCCGTTTTTT.

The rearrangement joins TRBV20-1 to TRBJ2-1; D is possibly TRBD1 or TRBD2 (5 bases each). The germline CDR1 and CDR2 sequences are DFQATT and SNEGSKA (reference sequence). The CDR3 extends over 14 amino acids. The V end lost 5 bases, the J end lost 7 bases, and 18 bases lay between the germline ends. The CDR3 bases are TGCAGTGCTCCACCGGCGTGGGGGTTGAATGAGCAGTTCTTC. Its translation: CSAPPAWGLNEQFF.

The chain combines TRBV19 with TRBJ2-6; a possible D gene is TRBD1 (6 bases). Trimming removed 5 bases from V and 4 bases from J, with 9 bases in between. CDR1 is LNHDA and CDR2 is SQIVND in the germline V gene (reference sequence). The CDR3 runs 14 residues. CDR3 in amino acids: CASSPTGGANVLTF. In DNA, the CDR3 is TGTGCCAGTAGTCCAACAGGGGGGGCCAACGTCCTGACTTTC.

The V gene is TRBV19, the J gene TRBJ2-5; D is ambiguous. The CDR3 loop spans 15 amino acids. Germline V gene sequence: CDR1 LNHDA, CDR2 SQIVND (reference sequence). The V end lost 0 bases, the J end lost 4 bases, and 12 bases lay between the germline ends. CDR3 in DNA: TGTGCCAGTAGTATAGAACCGGAACCGAGAGAGACCCAGTACTTC. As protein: CASSIEPEPRETQYF.

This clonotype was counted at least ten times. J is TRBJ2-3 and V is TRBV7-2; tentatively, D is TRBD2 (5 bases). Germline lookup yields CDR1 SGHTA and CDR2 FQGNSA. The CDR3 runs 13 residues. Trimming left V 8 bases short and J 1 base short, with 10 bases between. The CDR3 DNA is TGTGCCAGCGCACCCGGGGGCACAGATACGCAGTATTTT. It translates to CASAPGGTDTQYF. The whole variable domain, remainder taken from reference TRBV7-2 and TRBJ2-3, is GAGVSQSPSNKVTEKGKDVELRCDPISGHTALYWYRQSLGQGLEFLIYFQGNSAPDKSGLPSDRFSAERTGGSVSTLTIQRTQQEDSAVYLCASAPGGTDTQYFGPGTRLTVL.

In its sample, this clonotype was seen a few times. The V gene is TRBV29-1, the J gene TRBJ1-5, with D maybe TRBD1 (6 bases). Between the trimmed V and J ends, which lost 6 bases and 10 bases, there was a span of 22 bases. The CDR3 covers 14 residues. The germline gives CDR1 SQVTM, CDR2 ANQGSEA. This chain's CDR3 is CSVRLDRLDGPQHF. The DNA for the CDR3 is TGCAGCGTCAGATTGGACAGACTCGATGGTCCCCAGCATTTT.

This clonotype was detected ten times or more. CDR3 loop: CASRPGTGKGYEQYF. The CDR3, as DNA: TGTGCCAGCAGGCCCGGGACAGGGAAGGGATACGAGCAGTACTTC. The chain couples TRBV6-1 to TRBJ2-7, with 9 bases aligning to TRBD1. The CDR3 length is 15 residues. With 6 bases clipped from V and 4 bases from J, the junction kept 10 bases outside the gene matches. CDR1 MNHNS and CDR2 SASEGT come from the germline V gene.

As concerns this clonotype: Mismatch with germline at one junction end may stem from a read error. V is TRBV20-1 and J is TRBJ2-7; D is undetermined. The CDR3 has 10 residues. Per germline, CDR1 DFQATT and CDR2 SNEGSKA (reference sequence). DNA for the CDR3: TGCAGCGCTAGTGGAAACGAGAAGTACTTC. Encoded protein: CSASGNEKYF.

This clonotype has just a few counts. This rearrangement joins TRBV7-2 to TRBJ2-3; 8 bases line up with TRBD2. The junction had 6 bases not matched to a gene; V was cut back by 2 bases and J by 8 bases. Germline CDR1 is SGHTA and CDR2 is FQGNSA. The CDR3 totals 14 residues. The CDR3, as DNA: TGTGCCAGCAGCTTACCGGGAGGGGTCGTTACGCAGTATTTT. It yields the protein CASSLPGGVVTQYF.

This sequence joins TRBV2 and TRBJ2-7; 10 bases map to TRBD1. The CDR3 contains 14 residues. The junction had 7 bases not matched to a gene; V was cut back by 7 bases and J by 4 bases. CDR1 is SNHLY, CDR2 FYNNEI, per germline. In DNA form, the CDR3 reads TGTGCCAGCAAGTTGGCGGGACAGGGGTACGAGCAGTACTTC. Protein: CASKLAGQGYEQYF.

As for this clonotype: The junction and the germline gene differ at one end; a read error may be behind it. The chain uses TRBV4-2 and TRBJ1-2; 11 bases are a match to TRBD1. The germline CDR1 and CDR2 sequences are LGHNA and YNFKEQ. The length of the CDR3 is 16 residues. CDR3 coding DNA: TGTGCCAGCAGCCAGGCCGGGACAGGGGGTTTCTATGGCTACAACTTC. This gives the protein CASSQAGTGGFYGYNF.

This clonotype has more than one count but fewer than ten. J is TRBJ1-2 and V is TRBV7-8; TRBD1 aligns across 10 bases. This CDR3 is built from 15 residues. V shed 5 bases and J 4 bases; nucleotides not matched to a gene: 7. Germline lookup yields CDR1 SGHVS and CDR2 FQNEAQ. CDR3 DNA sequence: TGTGCCAGCAGCCTTGGGACAGGGGAATCCTATGGCTACACCTTC. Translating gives CASSLGTGESYGYTF.

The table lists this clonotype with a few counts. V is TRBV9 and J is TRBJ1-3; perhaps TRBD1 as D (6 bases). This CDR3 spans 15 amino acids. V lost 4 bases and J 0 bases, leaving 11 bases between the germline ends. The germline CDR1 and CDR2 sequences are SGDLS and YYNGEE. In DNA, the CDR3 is TGTGCCAGCAGCTCCGGACAGTCCTCTGGAAACACCATATATTTT. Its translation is CASSSGQSSGNTIYF.

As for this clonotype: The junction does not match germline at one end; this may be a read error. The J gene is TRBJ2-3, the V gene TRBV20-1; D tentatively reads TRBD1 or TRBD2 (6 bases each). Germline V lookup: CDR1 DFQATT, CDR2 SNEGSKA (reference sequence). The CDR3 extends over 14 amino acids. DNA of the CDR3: TGCAGTGCTAGAAAGGGGGGCGTCACATATACGCAGTATTTT. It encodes CSARKGGVTYTQYF.

DNA of the CDR3: TGTGCCAGCACCTCAGTAGGGTCGAACACTGAAGCTTTCTTT. As protein: CASTSVGSNTEAFF. V is TRBV5-6 and J is TRBJ1-1; D gene uncertain. V was pared by 6 bases and J by 1 base, with 13 bases between. Germline values: CDR1 SGHDT, CDR2 YYEEEE. The CDR3 extends over 14 amino acids.

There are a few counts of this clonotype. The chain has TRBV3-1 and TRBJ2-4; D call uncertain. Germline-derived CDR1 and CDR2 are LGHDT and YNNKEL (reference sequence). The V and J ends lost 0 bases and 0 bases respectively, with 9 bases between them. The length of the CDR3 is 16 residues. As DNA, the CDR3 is TGTGCCAGCAGCCAAGAGTCCGGTCGAGCCAAAAACATTCAGTACTTC. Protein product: CASSQESGRAKNIQYF.

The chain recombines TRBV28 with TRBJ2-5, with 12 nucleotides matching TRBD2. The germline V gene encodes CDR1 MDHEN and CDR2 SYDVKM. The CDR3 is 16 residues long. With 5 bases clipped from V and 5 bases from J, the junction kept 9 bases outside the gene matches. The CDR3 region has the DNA TGTGCCAGCAGTCCCAGACTAGCGGGGGCATGGGAGACCCAGTACTTC. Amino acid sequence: CASSPRLAGAWETQYF. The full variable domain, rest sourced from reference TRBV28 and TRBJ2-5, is DVKVTQSSRYLVKRTGEKVFLECVQDMDHENMFWYRQDPGLGLRLIYFSYDVKMKEKGDIPEGYSVSREKKERFSLILESASTNQTSMYLCASSPRLAGAWETQYFGPGTRLLVL.

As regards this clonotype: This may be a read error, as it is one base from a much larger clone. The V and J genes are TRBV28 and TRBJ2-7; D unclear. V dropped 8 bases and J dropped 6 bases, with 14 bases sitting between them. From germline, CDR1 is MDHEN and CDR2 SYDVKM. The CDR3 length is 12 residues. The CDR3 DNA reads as TGTGCCAGCCGAGAGGCCACTACCGAGCAGTACTTC. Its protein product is CASREATTEQYF.

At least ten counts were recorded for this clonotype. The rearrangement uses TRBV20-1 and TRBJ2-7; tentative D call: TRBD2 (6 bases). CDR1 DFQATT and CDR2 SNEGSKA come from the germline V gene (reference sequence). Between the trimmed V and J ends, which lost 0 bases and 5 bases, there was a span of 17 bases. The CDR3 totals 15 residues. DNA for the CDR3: TGCAGTGCTAGAGAAAGGAGGAAGGGAGGCCACGAGCAGTACTTC. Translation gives CSARERRKGGHEQYF.